This TCR beta chain was recovered during a study of blood T cell repertoires in COVID-19. Per the original data handling: How many nucleated cells were present was estimated from reference gene primer amplification. Clones were sequenced by immunoSEQ multiplex PCR, and TCRdb holds only the in-frame ones, with some missing. V and J calls plus clone size are reproduced from that table; the DNA served to infer D and trimming. The top ten clones hold about 4.5% of a sample with about 15,000 clones, 90% to 95% of them seen once. After removal of 0 bases from V and 5 bases from J, the junction contained 0 bases not matched to a gene. The germline CDR1 and CDR2 sequences are MGHRA and YSYEKL. This CDR3 has 15 amino acids.

Sequencing was done on a sample of peripheral blood. This TCR was recovered from a man in his 60s with active COVID-19. The V call is TRBV4-1, the J call TRBJ2-1; 11 bases are a match to TRBD2. The CDR3 DNA reads as TGCGCCAGCAGCCAAGAGGGACTAGCGGACAATGAGCAGTTCTTC. Its protein is CASSQEGLADNEQFF.